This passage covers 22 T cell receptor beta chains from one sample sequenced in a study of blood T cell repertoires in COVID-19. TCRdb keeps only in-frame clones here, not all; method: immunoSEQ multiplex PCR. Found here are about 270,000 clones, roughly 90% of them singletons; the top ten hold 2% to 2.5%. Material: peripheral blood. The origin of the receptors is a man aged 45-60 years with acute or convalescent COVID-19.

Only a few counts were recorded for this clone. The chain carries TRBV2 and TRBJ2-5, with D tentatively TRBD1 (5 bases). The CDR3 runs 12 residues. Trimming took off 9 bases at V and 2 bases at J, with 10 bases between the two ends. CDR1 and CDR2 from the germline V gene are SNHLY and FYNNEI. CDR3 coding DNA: TGTGCCAGGTCGACAGCACAAGAGACCCAGTACTTC. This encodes CARSTAQETQYF.

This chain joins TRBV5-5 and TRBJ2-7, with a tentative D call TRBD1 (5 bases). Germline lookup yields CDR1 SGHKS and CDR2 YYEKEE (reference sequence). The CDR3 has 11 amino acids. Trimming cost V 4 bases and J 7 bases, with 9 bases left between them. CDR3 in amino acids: CASSLQVEQYF. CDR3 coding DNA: TGTGCCAGCAGCCTACAGGTAGAGCAGTACTTC.

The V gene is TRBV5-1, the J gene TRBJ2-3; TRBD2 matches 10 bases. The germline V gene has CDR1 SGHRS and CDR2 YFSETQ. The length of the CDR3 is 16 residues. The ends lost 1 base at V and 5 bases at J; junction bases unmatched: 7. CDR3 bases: TGCGCCAGCAGCTTGCAGCGGGGGGGCCGAGGAGATACGCAGTATTTT. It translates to CASSLQRGGRGDTQYF.

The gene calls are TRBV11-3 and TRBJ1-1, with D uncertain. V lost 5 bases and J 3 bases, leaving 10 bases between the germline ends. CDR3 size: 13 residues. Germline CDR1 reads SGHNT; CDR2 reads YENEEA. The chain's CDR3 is CASSRGRDTEAFF. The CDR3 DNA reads TGTGCCAGCAGCCGAGGGAGAGACACTGAAGCTTTCTTT. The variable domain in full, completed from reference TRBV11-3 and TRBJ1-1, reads EAGVVQSPRYKIIEKKQPVAFWCNPISGHNTLYWYLQNLGQGPELLIRYENEEAVDDSQLPKDRFSAERLKGVDSTLKIQPAELGDSAVYLCASSRGRDTEAFFGQGTRLTVV.

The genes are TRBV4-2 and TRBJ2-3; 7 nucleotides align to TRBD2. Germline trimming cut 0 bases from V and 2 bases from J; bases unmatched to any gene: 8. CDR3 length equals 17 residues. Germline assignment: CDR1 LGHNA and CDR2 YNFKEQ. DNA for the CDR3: TGTGCCAGCAGCCAAGAGCCTAGCGGACCATACACAGATACGCAGTATTTT. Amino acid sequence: CASSQEPSGPYTDTQYF.

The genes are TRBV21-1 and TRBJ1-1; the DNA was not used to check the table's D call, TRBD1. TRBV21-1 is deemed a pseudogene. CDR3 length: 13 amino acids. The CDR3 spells CASSKDRGSEAFF. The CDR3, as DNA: TGTGCCAGCAGCAAAGACAGGGGGTCTGAAGCTTTCTTT.

This CDR3 reads CASRSGTGGGGLFF. In DNA form, the CDR3 reads TGTGCCAGCCGTTCAGGGACAGGGGGCGGGGGACTGTTTTTT. This chain joins TRBV6-5 and TRBJ1-4; TRBD1 matches at 12 bases. V trimming: 8 bases; J trimming: 13 bases; junction bases outside the gene matches: 11. The CDR3 runs to 14 residues. Germline V gives CDR1 MNHEY, CDR2 SVGAGI.

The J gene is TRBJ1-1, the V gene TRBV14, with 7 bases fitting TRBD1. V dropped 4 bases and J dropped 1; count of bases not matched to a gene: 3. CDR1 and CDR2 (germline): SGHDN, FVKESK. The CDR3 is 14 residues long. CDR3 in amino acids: CASSLQGGNTEAFF. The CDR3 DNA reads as TGTGCCAGCAGCCTTCAGGGGGGGAACACTGAAGCTTTCTTT.

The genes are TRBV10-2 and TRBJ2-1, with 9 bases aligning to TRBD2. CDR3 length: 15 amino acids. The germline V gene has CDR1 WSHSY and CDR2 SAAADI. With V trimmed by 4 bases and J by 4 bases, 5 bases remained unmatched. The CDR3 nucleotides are TGCGCCAGCAGTGGCGTAGCGGGGGCGTACAATGAGCAGTTCTTC. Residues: CASSGVAGAYNEQFF.

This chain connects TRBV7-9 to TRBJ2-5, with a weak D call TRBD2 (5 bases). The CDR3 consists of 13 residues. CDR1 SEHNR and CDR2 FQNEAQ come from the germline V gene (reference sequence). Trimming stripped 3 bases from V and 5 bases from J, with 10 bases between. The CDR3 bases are TGTGCCAGCAGCTTCCCAGCGGTGGAGACCCAGTACTTC. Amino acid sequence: CASSFPAVETQYF. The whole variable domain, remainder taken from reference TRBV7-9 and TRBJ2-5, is DTGVSQNPRHKITKRGQNVTFRCDPISEHNRLYWYRQTLGQGPEFLTYFQNEAQLEKSRLLSDRFSAERPKGSFSTLEIQRTEQGDSAMYLCASSFPAVETQYFGPGTRLLVL.

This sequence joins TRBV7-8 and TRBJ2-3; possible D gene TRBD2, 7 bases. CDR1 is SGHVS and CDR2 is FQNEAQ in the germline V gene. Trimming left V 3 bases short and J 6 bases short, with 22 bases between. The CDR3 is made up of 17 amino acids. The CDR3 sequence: CASSFPWGGLLWDTQYF. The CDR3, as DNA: TGTGCCAGCAGCTTTCCGTGGGGGGGCCTTCTATGGGATACGCAGTATTTT.

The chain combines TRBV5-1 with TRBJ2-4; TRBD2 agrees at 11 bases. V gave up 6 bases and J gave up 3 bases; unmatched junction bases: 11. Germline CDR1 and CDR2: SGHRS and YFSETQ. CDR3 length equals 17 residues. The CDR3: CASTYSGGARGKNIQYF. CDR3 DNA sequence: TGCGCCAGCACCTATAGCGGGGGGGCTCGGGGCAAAAACATTCAGTACTTC.

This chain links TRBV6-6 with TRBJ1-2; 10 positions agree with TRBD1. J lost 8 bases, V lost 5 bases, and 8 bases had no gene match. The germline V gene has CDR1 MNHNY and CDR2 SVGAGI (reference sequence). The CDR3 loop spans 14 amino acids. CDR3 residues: CASSQGGQGRGYTF. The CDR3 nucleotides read TGTGCCAGCAGTCAAGGGGGACAGGGGCGCGGCTACACCTTC.

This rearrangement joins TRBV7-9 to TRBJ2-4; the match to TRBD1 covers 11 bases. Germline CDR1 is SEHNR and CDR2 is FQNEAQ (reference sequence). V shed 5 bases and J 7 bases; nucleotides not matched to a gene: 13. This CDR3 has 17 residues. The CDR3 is CASSQIAGQGVLNIQYF. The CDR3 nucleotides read TGTGCCAGCAGCCAGATCGCGGGACAGGGGGTTCTTAACATTCAGTACTTC.

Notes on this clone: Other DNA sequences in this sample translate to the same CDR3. Here the CDR3 DNA reads TGTGCCAGCAGCTTCAGATCCTCTGGAAACACCATATATTTT. This gives the protein CASSFRSSGNTIYF. The V and J genes are TRBV11-2 and TRBJ1-3; D uncertain. In germline, CDR1 is SGHAT, CDR2 FQNNGV. This CDR3 has 14 residues. V lost 3 bases and J lost 0, with 6 bases in between.

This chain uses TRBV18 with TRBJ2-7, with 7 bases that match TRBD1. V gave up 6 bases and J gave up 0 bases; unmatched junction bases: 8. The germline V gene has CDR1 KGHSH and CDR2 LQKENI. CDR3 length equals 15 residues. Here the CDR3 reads CASSQRQGSSYEQYF. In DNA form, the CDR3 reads TGTGCCAGCTCCCAAAGACAGGGAAGCTCCTACGAGCAGTACTTC.

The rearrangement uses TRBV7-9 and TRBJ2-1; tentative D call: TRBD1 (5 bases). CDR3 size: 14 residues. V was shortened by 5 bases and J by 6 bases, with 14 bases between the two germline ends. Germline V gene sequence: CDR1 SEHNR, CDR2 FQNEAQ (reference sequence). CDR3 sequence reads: CASSLGREVNEQFF. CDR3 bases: TGTGCCAGCAGCCTAGGCAGGGAAGTCAATGAGCAGTTCTTC.

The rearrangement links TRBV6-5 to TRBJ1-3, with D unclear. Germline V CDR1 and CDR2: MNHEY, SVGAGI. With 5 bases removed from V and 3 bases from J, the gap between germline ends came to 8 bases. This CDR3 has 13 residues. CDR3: CASSPLVGNTIYF. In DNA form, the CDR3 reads TGTGCCAGCAGTCCCCTTGTTGGAAACACCATATATTTT.

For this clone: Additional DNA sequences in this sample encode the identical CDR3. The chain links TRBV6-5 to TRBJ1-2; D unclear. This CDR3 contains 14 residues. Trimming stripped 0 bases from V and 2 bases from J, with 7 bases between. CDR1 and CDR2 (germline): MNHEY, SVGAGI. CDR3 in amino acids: CASSYSAGNYGYTF. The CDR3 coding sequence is TGTGCCAGCAGTTACTCGGCGGGAAACTATGGCTACACCTTC.

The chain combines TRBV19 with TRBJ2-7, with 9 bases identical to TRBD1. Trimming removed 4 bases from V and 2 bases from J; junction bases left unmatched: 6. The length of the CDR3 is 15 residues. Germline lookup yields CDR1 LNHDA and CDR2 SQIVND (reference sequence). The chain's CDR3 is CASSKGTGNTYEQYF. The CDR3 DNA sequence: TGTGCCAGTAGTAAGGGGACAGGGAATACCTACGAGCAGTACTTC.

The CDR3 protein is CASTQTSAGTQYF. DNA of the CDR3: TGTGCCAGCACCCAGACTAGCGCCGGGACCCAGTACTTC. The rearrangement links TRBV2 to TRBJ2-5, with 8 positions matching TRBD2. V gave up 7 bases and J gave up 7 bases; unmatched junction bases: 8. Germline values: CDR1 SNHLY, CDR2 FYNNEI. CDR3 size: 13 residues.

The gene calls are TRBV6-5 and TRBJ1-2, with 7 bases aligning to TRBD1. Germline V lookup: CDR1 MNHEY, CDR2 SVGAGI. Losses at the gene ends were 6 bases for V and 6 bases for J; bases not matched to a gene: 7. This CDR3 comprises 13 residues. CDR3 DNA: TGTGCCAGCAGCGTTACAGGGGATCATGGCTACACCTTC. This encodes CASSVTGDHGYTF.